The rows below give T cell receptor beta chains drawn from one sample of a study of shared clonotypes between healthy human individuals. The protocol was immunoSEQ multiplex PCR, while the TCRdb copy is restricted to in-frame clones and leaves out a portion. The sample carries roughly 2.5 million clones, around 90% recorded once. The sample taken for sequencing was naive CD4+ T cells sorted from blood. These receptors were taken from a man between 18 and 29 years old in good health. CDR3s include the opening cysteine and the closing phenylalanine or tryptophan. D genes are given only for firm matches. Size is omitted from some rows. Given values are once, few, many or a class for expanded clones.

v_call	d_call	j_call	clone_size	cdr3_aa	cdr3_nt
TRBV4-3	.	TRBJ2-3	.	CASSQERASDTQYF	TGCGCCAGCAGCCAAGAAAGGGCGTCAGATACGCAGTATTTT
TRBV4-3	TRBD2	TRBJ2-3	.	CASSQGASGSTDTQYF	TGCGCCAGCAGCCAGGGTGCTAGCGGAAGCACAGATACGCAGTATTTT
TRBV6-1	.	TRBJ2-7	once	CASRPGAGYEQYF	TGTGCCAGCAGACCGGGGGCGGGCTACGAGCAGTACTTC
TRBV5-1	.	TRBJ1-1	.	CASSFDRGEAFF	TGCGCCAGCAGCTTTGATCGGGGTGAAGCTTTCTTT
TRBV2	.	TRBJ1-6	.	CASSGPDFNSPLHF	TGTGCCAGCAGTGGTCCGGATTTTAATTCACCCCTCCACTTT
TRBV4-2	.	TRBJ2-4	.	CASSQDGSNIQYF	TGTGCCAGCAGCCAAGATGGGTCGAACATTCAGTACTTC
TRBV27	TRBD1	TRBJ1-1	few	CASSLGGQVNTEAFF	TGTGCCAGCAGTCTAGGCGGACAGGTGAACACTGAAGCTTTCTTT
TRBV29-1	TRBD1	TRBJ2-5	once	CSVQTGARETQYF	TGCAGCGTCCAGACAGGGGCTCGAGAGACCCAGTACTTC
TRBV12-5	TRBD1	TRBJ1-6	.	CASGLMGQNSPLHF	TGTGCTAGTGGTTTAATGGGACAGAATTCACCCCTCCACTTT
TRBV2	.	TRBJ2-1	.	CASRSPGKGLEGVF	TGTGCCAGCAGGAGCCCCGGTAAAGGACTAGAGGGGGTCTTC
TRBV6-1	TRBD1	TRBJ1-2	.	CASSPGTANNYGYTF	TGTGCCAGCAGTCCCGGGACAGCAAATAACTATGGCTACACCTTC
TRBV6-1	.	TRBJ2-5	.	CASRENGLYQETQYF	TGTGCCAGCCGGGAAAATGGATTGTACCAAGAGACCCAGTACTTC
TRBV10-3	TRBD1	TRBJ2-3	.	CAITGTGTDTQYF	TGTGCCATCACCGGGACAGGCACAGATACGCAGTATTTT
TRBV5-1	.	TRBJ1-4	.	CASSAGGGEKLFF	TGCGCCAGCAGCGCTGGCGGGGGTGAAAAACTGTTTTTT
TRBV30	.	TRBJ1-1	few	CASGEDGIIAFF	TGTGCCTCCGGGGAGGACGGGATTATAGCTTTCTTT
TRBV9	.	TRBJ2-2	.	CASSVEGGRNTGELFF	TGTGCCAGCAGCGTAGAGGGGGGTCGGAACACCGGGGAGCTGTTTTTT
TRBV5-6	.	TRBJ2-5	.	CASSLGGNQYF	TGTGCCAGCAGCTTGGGCGGGAACCAGTACTTC
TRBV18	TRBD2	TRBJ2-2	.	CASSPYSGGLPGELFF	TGTGCCAGCTCACCATATAGCGGGGGACTGCCCGGGGAGCTGTTTTTT
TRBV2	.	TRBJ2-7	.	CASRTNDYEQYF	TGTGCCAGCAGGACCAATGATTACGAGCAGTACTTC
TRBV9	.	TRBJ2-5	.	CASSVGRGQETQYF	TGTGCCAGCAGCGTCGGCAGAGGACAAGAGACCCAGTACTTC
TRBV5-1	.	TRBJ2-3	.	CASSFGALGDTQYF	TGCGCCAGCAGCTTTGGAGCCTTAGGAGATACGCAGTATTTT
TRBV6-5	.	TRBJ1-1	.	CASYRRANTEAFF	TGTGCCAGTTATCGCAGGGCGAACACTGAAGCTTTCTTT
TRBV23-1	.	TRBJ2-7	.	CASTHVGGGGYEQYF	TGCGCCAGCACCCATGTAGGAGGGGGCGGGTACGAGCAGTACTTC
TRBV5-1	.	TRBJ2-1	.	CASSLEGLDPLNEQFF	TGCGCCAGCAGCTTGGAGGGACTCGACCCTCTCAATGAGCAGTTCTTC
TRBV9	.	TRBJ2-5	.	CASSVGGGQETQYF	TGTGCCAGCAGCGTAGGGGGCGGGCAAGAGACCCAGTACTTC
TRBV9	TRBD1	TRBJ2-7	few	CASSPRGHYEQYF	TGTGCCAGCAGCCCCAGGGGGCACTACGAGCAGTACTTC
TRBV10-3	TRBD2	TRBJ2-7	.	CAISENETSGGYEQYF	TGTGCCATCAGTGAGAATGAGACTAGCGGGGGCTACGAGCAGTACTTC
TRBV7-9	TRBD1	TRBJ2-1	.	CASSLEGGSYNEQFF	TGTGCCAGCAGCTTAGAAGGGGGCAGCTACAATGAGCAGTTCTTC
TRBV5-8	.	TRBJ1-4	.	CASSSPGAPLNEKLFF	TGTGCCAGCAGCTCCCCCGGGGCGCCCCTTAATGAAAAACTGTTTTTT
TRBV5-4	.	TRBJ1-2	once	CASSPDANYGYTF	TGTGCCAGCAGTCCGGACGCCAACTATGGCTACACCTTC
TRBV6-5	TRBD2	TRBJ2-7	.	CASSYSSLADYEQYF	TGTGCCAGCAGTTACTCCTCGCTAGCGGACTACGAGCAGTACTTC
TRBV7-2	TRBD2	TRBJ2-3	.	CASSWGTSGGTDTQYF	TGTGCCAGCAGCTGGGGGACTAGCGGGGGCACAGATACGCAGTATTTT
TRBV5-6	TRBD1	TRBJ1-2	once	CASSSGTGGRDYGYTF	TGTGCCAGCAGCTCAGGGACAGGGGGTAGGGACTATGGCTACACCTTC
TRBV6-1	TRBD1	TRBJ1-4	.	CASTIGQAGEKLFF	TGTGCCAGCACCATAGGACAGGCGGGGGAAAAACTGTTTTTT
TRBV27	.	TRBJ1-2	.	CASRAAGPRPGYTF	TGTGCCAGCAGGGCGGCAGGCCCTCGTCCTGGCTACACCTTC
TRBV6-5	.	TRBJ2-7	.	CASSYRSQGGFYEQYF	TGTGCCAGCAGTTATCGTTCGCAGGGAGGATTCTACGAGCAGTACTTC
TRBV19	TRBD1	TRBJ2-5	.	CASRGQGEETQYF	TGTGCCAGTAGGGGACAGGGGGAAGAGACCCAGTACTTC
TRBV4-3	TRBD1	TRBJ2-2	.	CASSQGTGSNTGELFF	TGCGCCAGCAGCCAAGGGACAGGATCCAACACCGGGGAGCTGTTTTTT
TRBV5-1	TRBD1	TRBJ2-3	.	CASSTTGGRLTDTQYF	TGCGCCAGCAGCACGACAGGGGGTCGACTCACAGATACGCAGTATTTT
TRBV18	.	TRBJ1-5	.	CASSPLPRDQPQHF	TGTGCCAGCTCACCACTGCCCAGGGATCAGCCCCAGCATTTT
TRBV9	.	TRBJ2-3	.	CASSVGPRDTQYF	TGTGCCAGCAGCGTAGGTCCCCGAGATACGCAGTATTTT
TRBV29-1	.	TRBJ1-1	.	CSAAREGNTEAFF	TGCAGCGCCGCACGCGAGGGTAACACTGAAGCTTTCTTT
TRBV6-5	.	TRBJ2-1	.	CASSGPGGSYNEQFF	TGTGCCAGCAGTGGGCCCGGAGGCTCCTACAATGAGCAGTTCTTC
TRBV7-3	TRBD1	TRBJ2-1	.	CASSPRTGGNEQFF	TGTGCCAGCAGCCCCCGGACAGGGGGCAATGAGCAGTTCTTC
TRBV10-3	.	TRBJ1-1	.	CAITPGPPGNTEAFF	TGTGCCATCACTCCCGGGCCCCCTGGGAACACTGAAGCTTTCTTT
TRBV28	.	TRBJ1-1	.	CASSLFPGEAFF	TGTGCCAGCAGTTTATTCCCCGGGGAGGCTTTCTTT
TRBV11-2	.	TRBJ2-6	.	CASSSNQPGANVLTF	TGTGCCAGCAGCTCTAACCAACCTGGGGCCAACGTCCTGACTTTC
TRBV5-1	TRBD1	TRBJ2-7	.	CASSLVAGGSMEQYF	TGCGCCAGCAGCTTGGTGGCAGGGGGATCGATGGAGCAGTACTTC
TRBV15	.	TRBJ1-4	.	CATSRDMVGLFF	TGTGCCACCAGCAGAGATATGGTGGGGCTGTTTTTT
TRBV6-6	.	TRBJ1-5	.	CASSYSRSGSQPQHF	TGTGCCAGCAGTTACTCGAGGTCGGGGAGTCAGCCCCAGCATTTT
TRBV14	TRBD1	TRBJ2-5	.	CASSFRDRKETQYF	TGTGCCAGCAGCTTTCGGGACAGGAAAGAGACCCAGTACTTC
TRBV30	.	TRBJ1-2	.	CAWTAYGRYGYTF	TGTGCCTGGACAGCCTACGGAAGATATGGCTACACCTTC
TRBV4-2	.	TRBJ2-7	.	CASSLQGPPYEQYF	TGTGCCAGCAGCCTACAGGGACCACCCTACGAGCAGTACTTC
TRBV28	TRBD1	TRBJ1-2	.	CASRDTGGKSYGYTF	TGTGCCAGCAGAGATACAGGGGGCAAGAGCTATGGCTACACCTTC
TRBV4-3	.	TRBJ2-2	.	CASSQDPAIGELFF	TGCGCCAGCAGCCAAGATCCAGCGATCGGGGAGCTGTTTTTT
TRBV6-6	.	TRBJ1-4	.	CASSFSLVATNEKLFF	TGTGCCAGCAGTTTTTCCCTTGTTGCAACTAATGAAAAACTGTTTTTT
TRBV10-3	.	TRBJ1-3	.	CAINVVHLSGNTIYF	TGTGCCATCAATGTTGTCCATCTCTCTGGAAACACCATATATTTT